These 11 T cell receptor beta chains were sequenced from one sample in a study of blood T cell dynamics during melanoma immunotherapy. Only in-frame clones appear in the TCRdb table, and some are missing; sequencing was by immunoSEQ multiplex PCR. This table has under 15,000 clones, roughly 84% appearing once. Time point of the sample: pre-treatment baseline. The sequencing here drew on blood, taken from a patient treated with checkpoint blockade. The receptor set was obtained from a human donor with melanoma.

This rearrangement joins TRBV6-5 to TRBJ1-2; 8 nucleotides line up with TRBD1. Losses at the gene ends were 5 bases for V and 5 bases for J; bases not matched to a gene: 4. The CDR3 covers 13 residues. Per the germline V gene, CDR1 is MNHEY and CDR2 is SVGAGI. The CDR3 is CASSTRQGYGYTF. The CDR3, as DNA: TGTGCCAGCAGTACCCGACAGGGGTATGGCTACACCTTC.

The J gene is TRBJ1-3, the V gene TRBV6-6, with D uncertain. Germline V gives CDR1 MNHNY, CDR2 SVGAGI (reference sequence). This CDR3 has 14 residues. Trimming removed 4 bases at V and 2 bases at J, with 9 bases between. CDR3 protein: CASSLTTTGNTIYF. CDR3 DNA sequence: TGTGCCAGCAGTTTAACGACAACTGGAAACACCATATATTTT.

The CDR3 protein is CASSLGYFDTQYF. In DNA, the CDR3 is TGCGCCAGCAGCTTGGGTTACTTCGATACGCAGTATTTT. The genes are TRBV5-1 and TRBJ2-3; no definite D call. CDR1 SGHRS and CDR2 YFSETQ come from the germline V gene. Trimming took off 0 bases at V and 6 bases at J, with 8 bases between the two ends. There are 13 residues in the CDR3. Full variable domain (outside the CDR3, taken from reference TRBV5-1 and TRBJ2-3): KAGVTQTPRYLIKTRGQQVTLSCSPISGHRSVSWYQQTPGQGLQFLFEYFSETQRNKGNFPGRFSGRQFSNSRSEMNVSTLELGDSALYLCASSLGYFDTQYFGPGTRLTVL.

This clone appeared a few times. This chain uses TRBV5-1 with TRBJ1-6; D remains ambiguous. This CDR3 comprises 17 residues. Trimming removed 4 bases at V and 0 bases at J, with 14 bases between. Germline V CDR1 and CDR2: SGHRS, YFSETQ. CDR3 nucleotides: TGCGCCAGCAGCAAGGACGGAATCAGCTCCTATAATTCACCCCTCCACTTT. Protein: CASSKDGISSYNSPLHF.

This chain connects TRBV9 to TRBJ2-1, with 7 positions matching TRBD2. The germline V gene encodes CDR1 SGDLS and CDR2 YYNGEE. The V segment lost 4 bases and the J segment 6 bases; nucleotides outside the gene matches: 4. The CDR3 length is 13 residues. CDR3 residues: CASSWDYLNEQFF. The CDR3 bases are TGTGCCAGCAGCTGGGACTACCTCAATGAGCAGTTCTTC.

The chain recombines TRBV7-9 with TRBJ2-7; D call uncertain. Germline V gene sequence: CDR1 SEHNR, CDR2 FQNEAQ (reference sequence). Trimming pared 5 bases from V and 5 bases from J, leaving 7 bases between. This CDR3 comprises 11 residues. The CDR3 bases are TGTGCCAGCAGCCTAATCAACGAGCAGTACTTC. It codes for CASSLINEQYF.

This clone was counted only a few times. The rearrangement joins TRBV14 to TRBJ2-7; 9 nucleotides match TRBD2. The CDR3 has 13 amino acids. Germline assignment: CDR1 SGHDN and CDR2 FVKESK. V was pared by 8 bases and J by 3 bases, with 5 bases of the junction left unmatched. CDR3 in amino acids: CASRNSGGYEQYF. CDR3 DNA sequence: TGTGCCAGCCGCAATAGCGGGGGCTACGAGCAGTACTTC. The whole variable domain, remainder taken from reference TRBV14 and TRBJ2-7, is EAGVTQFPSHSVIEKGQTVTLRCDPISGHDNLYWYRRVMGKEIKFLLHFVKESKQDESGMPNNRFLAERTGGTYSTLKVQPAELEDSGVYFCASRNSGGYEQYFGPGTRLTVT.

This clone was detected only once. The chain couples TRBV11-3 to TRBJ1-1; possible D gene TRBD1, 5 bases. CDR1 is SGHNT, CDR2 YENEEA, per germline. CDR3 length equals 13 residues. Trimming removed 4 bases from V and 1 base from J, with 7 bases in between. The CDR3, as DNA: TGTGCCAGCAGCTCGGGACGGAACACTGAAGCTTTCTTT. This sequence encodes CASSSGRNTEAFF.

This chain uses TRBV30 with TRBJ1-1, with D maybe TRBD1 (6 bases). The CDR3 runs 12 residues. The V end was cut by 1 base, the J end by 4 bases, with 7 bases between. In germline, CDR1 is GTSNPN, CDR2 SVGIG (reference sequence). CDR3 coding DNA: TGTGCCTGGAGTGGAGGGGGCACTGAAGCTTTCTTT. This codes for CAWSGGGTEAFF.

V and J are TRBV4-2 and TRBJ1-5, with D maybe TRBD1 (5 bases). The CDR3 length is 15 residues. Germline lookup yields CDR1 LGHNA and CDR2 YNFKEQ. Deletions cut 6 bases from V and 1 base from J, with 13 bases between. The CDR3 DNA follows: TGTGCCAGCAGTCAGGCAGGGTCGAGCAATCAGCCCCAGCATTTT. It yields the protein CASSQAGSSNQPQHF.

V and J are TRBV11-2 and TRBJ1-1, with D maybe TRBD1 (6 bases). The CDR3 is 16 amino acids. Germline V gives CDR1 SGHAT, CDR2 FQNNGV. Trimming took off 5 bases at V and 1 base at J, with 17 bases between the two ends. This CDR3 is CASSHYSRDKNTEAFF. The CDR3 DNA sequence: TGTGCCAGCAGCCATTATTCCCGGGACAAGAACACTGAAGCTTTCTTT.